What follows are 21 T cell receptor beta chains derived from one specimen sequenced in a study of OX40 agonist ivuxolimab in advanced cancers. Libraries were prepared by immunoSEQ multiplex PCR; TCRdb keeps only in-frame clonotypes and omits some of them. The table lists 15,000 to 20,000 clones, 70% to 90% of them singletons. The specimen was CD4+ or CD8+ T cells sorted from blood, collected in a trial of the OX40 agonist ivuxolimab. The receptor set was obtained from an adult with an advanced solid tumor such as melanoma, head and neck, liver or kidney cancer.

This clone was recorded once. The V gene is TRBV28, the J gene TRBJ2-1, with D maybe TRBD1 (6 bases). CDR1 and CDR2 from the germline V gene are MDHEN and SYDVKM. There are 14 residues in the CDR3. Trimming took 3 bases from V and 6 from J, leaving 12 bases between them. The CDR3 nucleotides read TGTGCCAGCAGTTTTACAGGGTTCACCAATGAGCAGTTCTTC. Its protein product is CASSFTGFTNEQFF.

About this clone itself: One end of the junction varies from germline; a read error may be responsible. This chain connects TRBV10-2 to TRBJ2-7; TRBD2 might be the D (7 bases). The length of the CDR3 is 14 residues. CDR1 is WSHSY and CDR2 is SAAADI in the germline V gene. Here the CDR3 DNA reads TGTGCCAGCAGTTACGGAGGGGGGGGCTACGAGCAGTACTTC. Its protein product is CASSYGGGGYEQYF.

The count of this clone is one. The chain links TRBV6-5 to TRBJ1-2, with unresolved D. This CDR3 comprises 15 residues. Trimming left V 0 bases short and J 6 bases short, with 14 bases between. Germline assignment: CDR1 MNHEY and CDR2 SVGAGI. For the CDR3, the DNA is TGTGCCAGCAGTTACTCGAGCGGTTTCAGGAATGGCTACACCTTC. Amino acids: CASSYSSGFRNGYTF.

This chain uses TRBV5-1 with TRBJ2-7, with D perhaps TRBD2 (7 bases). Trimming removed 5 bases at V and 2 bases at J, with 14 bases between. The CDR3 has 14 amino acids. Per germline, CDR1 SGHRS and CDR2 YFSETQ. CDR3 residues: CASSRNGGPYEQYF. The CDR3 coding sequence is TGCGCCAGCAGTAGAAACGGGGGGCCCTACGAGCAGTACTTC.

The V call is TRBV27, the J call TRBJ2-7, with 11 bases aligning to TRBD2. J was trimmed by 6 bases and V by 0 bases; bases with no gene match: 7. The CDR3 has 16 amino acids. Germline-derived CDR1 and CDR2 are MNHEY and SMNVEV (reference sequence). The CDR3 DNA is TGTGCCAGCAGTTTATCCGTTAGCGGGGGGGCGGGCGAGCAGTACTTC. Residues: CASSLSVSGGAGEQYF.

This chain uses TRBV7-3 with TRBJ1-1; perhaps TRBD1 as D (5 bases). Trimming took 5 bases from V and 1 from J, leaving 20 bases between them. Germline V gene sequence: CDR1 SGHTA, CDR2 FQGTGA. The length of the CDR3 is 17 residues. The CDR3 loop reads CASSAGPIGTGNTEAFF. CDR3 DNA: TGTGCCAGCAGCGCCGGACCAATCGGGACGGGGAACACTGAAGCTTTCTTT.

The chain joins TRBV11-2 to TRBJ1-1; D may be TRBD1 (6 bases). Germline loops: CDR1 SGHAT, CDR2 FQNNGV. Trimming removed 5 bases from V and 0 bases from J, with 13 bases in between. The CDR3 sequence is 15 residues long. As DNA, the CDR3 is TGTGCCAGCAGCGCGCCGACAGGCCTGAACACTGAAGCTTTCTTT. Protein: CASSAPTGLNTEAFF.

The V gene is TRBV27, the J gene TRBJ2-5; 10 bases line up with TRBD1. The germline V gene has CDR1 MNHEY and CDR2 SMNVEV (reference sequence). V lost 4 bases to trimming and J lost 5 bases; unmatched junction nucleotides: 7. CDR3 length equals 15 residues. CDR3: CASSSTGGFGETQYF. In DNA form, the CDR3 reads TGTGCCAGCAGTTCGACAGGGGGCTTCGGGGAGACCCAGTACTTC.

This chain joins TRBV19 and TRBJ1-1, with TRBD1 as a possible D gene (6 bases). The CDR3 covers 14 residues. Between the trimmed V and J ends, which lost 3 bases and 1 base, there was a span of 9 bases. Per germline, CDR1 LNHDA and CDR2 SQIVND (reference sequence). CDR3 region: CASSIPGANTEAFF. DNA for the CDR3: TGTGCCAGTAGTATCCCGGGGGCGAACACTGAAGCTTTCTTT.

The J gene is TRBJ1-5, the V gene TRBV6-4, with TRBD1 matching 8 bases. The germline gives CDR1 MRHNA, CDR2 SNTAGT. The CDR3 is 14 residues long. V dropped 5 bases and J dropped 10; count of bases not matched to a gene: 10. The CDR3 here is CASSPDREMGPQHF. CDR3 DNA sequence: TGTGCCAGCAGTCCGGACAGGGAGATGGGCCCCCAGCATTTT.

This clone was detected only a few times. The V call is TRBV4-1, the J call TRBJ2-1, with 7 bases lining up with TRBD1. Germline loops: CDR1 MGHRA, CDR2 YSYEKL. The CDR3 consists of 16 residues. Germline trimming cut 0 bases from V and 4 bases from J; bases unmatched to any gene: 6. The CDR3 reads CASSQEDRVDYNEQFF. The CDR3 DNA is TGCGCCAGCAGCCAAGAAGACAGGGTAGATTACAATGAGCAGTTCTTC.

The chain recombines TRBV5-6 with TRBJ2-1, with 8 bases fitting TRBD1. Trimming took 4 bases from V and 3 from J; bases not matched to a gene: 9. This CDR3 has 16 amino acids. Germline V CDR1 and CDR2: SGHDT, YYEEEE. Here the CDR3 DNA reads TGTGCCAGCAGCCCCGATGAGGGACAGGACTACAATGAGCAGTTCTTC. This codes for CASSPDEGQDYNEQFF.

V gene TRBV28 combines with J gene TRBJ2-3; 7 nucleotides line up with TRBD1. After removal of 3 bases from V and 6 bases from J, the junction contained 3 bases not matched to a gene. This CDR3 region has 13 residues. Looked up from germline, CDR1 is MDHEN and CDR2 is SYDVKM. The CDR3 reads CASSFDRVDTQYF. The CDR3 coding sequence is TGTGCCAGCAGTTTTGACAGGGTGGATACGCAGTATTTT.

The chain is built from TRBV11-2 and TRBJ1-4; 8 bases line up with TRBD1. This CDR3 is built from 16 residues. CDR1 SGHAT and CDR2 FQNNGV come from the germline V gene. V dropped 0 bases and J dropped 8; count of bases not matched to a gene: 8. The chain's CDR3 is CASSLDIFTGGEKLFF. The CDR3 DNA sequence: TGTGCCAGCAGCTTAGATATTTTCACAGGGGGGGAAAAACTGTTTTTT.

The rearrangement uses TRBV7-9 and TRBJ1-1; no firm D call. Germline lookup yields CDR1 SEHNR and CDR2 FQNEAQ (reference sequence). The CDR3 length is 15 residues. V was shortened by 5 bases and J by 5 bases, with 18 bases between the two germline ends. This CDR3 is CASSPLGPGWTEAFF. The CDR3 coding sequence is TGTGCCAGCAGCCCGTTGGGCCCGGGCTGGACTGAAGCTTTCTTT.

This chain connects TRBV7-9 to TRBJ2-1, with unresolved D. The V end lost 2 bases, the J end lost 5 bases, and 7 bases lay between the germline ends. The CDR3 is 13 amino acids. Germline V gene lookup returns CDR1 SEHNR and CDR2 FQNEAQ (reference sequence). CDR3 nucleotide sequence: TGTGCCAGCAGCTTACCCTACAACAATGAGCAGTTCTTC. Translating gives CASSLPYNNEQFF.

The count of this clone is one. The V gene is TRBV5-6, the J gene TRBJ2-7; D call uncertain. The germline V gene has CDR1 SGHDT and CDR2 YYEEEE. The CDR3 runs 12 residues. The V end was cut by 3 bases, the J end by 6 bases, with 10 bases between. The CDR3 loop is CASSSASLEQYF. The CDR3 nucleotides read TGTGCCAGCAGCTCGGCTTCCCTCGAGCAGTACTTC.

The V gene is TRBV7-9, the J gene TRBJ1-1; no clear D. Per germline, CDR1 SEHNR and CDR2 FQNEAQ (reference sequence). This CDR3 is 12 amino acids long. The V gene lost 5 bases and the J gene lost 6 bases, with 10 bases spanning the gap. CDR3: CASSPALSEAFF. The CDR3 DNA sequence: TGTGCCAGCAGCCCTGCTTTGTCTGAAGCTTTCTTT.

The chain is built from TRBV10-2 and TRBJ2-5; no clear D. Trimming removed 3 bases at V and 3 bases at J, with 5 bases between. CDR1 and CDR2 from the germline V gene are WSHSY and SAAADI. This CDR3 contains 12 residues. DNA of the CDR3: TGCGCCAGCAGTGATCAAGAAGAGACCCAGTACTTC. This translates into CASSDQEETQYF.

This chain joins TRBV19 and TRBJ1-5; TRBD1 might be the D (5 bases). The CDR3 covers 14 residues. Germline CDR1 is LNHDA and CDR2 is SQIVND (reference sequence). V dropped 3 bases and J dropped 7 bases, with 13 bases sitting between them. The CDR3 DNA follows: TGTGCCAGTAGTATTGGGGGGAATTTCCAGCCCCAGCATTTT. This gives the protein CASSIGGNFQPQHF.

V gene TRBV27 combines with J gene TRBJ2-1, with 12 bases lining up with TRBD2. The CDR3 covers 13 residues. CDR1 is MNHEY and CDR2 is SMNVEV in the germline V gene (reference sequence). V dropped 3 bases and J dropped 15; count of bases not matched to a gene: 6. The CDR3 DNA reads TGTGCCAGCAGTTTTTCCGGACTAGCGGGACCGTTCTTC. Its protein product is CASSFSGLAGPFF.